This is a list of T cell receptor beta chains from one sample in a study of shared clonotypes between healthy human individuals. Some clones are missing from TCRdb's copy, which holds only in-frame ones; the method was immunoSEQ multiplex PCR. The sample consists of 2 million to 2.5 million clones, approximately 96% of them appearing once. Sequencing was carried out using naive CD4+ T cells sorted from blood. These receptors all stem from a man aged 18 to 29 in good health. Each CDR3 is given with its conserved first and last residue.

j_call v_call cdr3_length cdr3_aa
TRBJ1-6 TRBV4-1 18 CASSQDNPAISYNSPLHF
TRBJ2-2 TRBV6-4 14 CASRQGSNTGELFF
TRBJ1-4 TRBV9 16 CASSLRGGTTNEKLFF
TRBJ2-7 TRBV7-2 13 CASSLGGPYEQYF
TRBJ2-3 TRBV29-1 13 CSAFGSYTDTQYF
TRBJ1-4 TRBV7-9 15 CASSPATPVNEKLFF
TRBJ2-7 TRBV20-1 11 CSASDNYEQYF
TRBJ2-7 TRBV5-1 16 CASSLIVSGVSDEQYF
- TRBV7-9 16 CASSLVAGAPSYEQYF
TRBJ1-5 TRBV28 15 CASSPGTHSNQPQHF
TRBJ2-2 TRBV19 16 CASREQGARHTGELFF
TRBJ1-1 TRBV19 15 CASSTGQGARLGAFF
TRBJ2-2 TRBV9 14 CASSGRHLTGELFF
TRBJ2-3 TRBV27 16 CASPSQARGGTDTQYF
TRBJ2-1 TRBV25-1 17 CASSDPSGKGSYNEQFF
TRBJ1-2 TRBV5-1 13 CASSFDQIYGYTF
TRBJ1-5 TRBV6-5 14 CASSYSRWDQPQHF
TRBJ2-1 TRBV6-5 15 CASTSPGLLRNEQFF
TRBJ2-2 TRBV30 15 CAWIRPGQGTGELFF
TRBJ2-5 TRBV29-1 16 CSVEGGGSGWQKTQYF
TRBJ1-4 TRBV18 17 CASSPPGGGLTNEKLFF
TRBJ2-5 TRBV5-1 15 CASSLAGGGGETQYF
TRBJ2-5 TRBV5-1 14 CASSLTGGQETQYF
TRBJ1-5 TRBV28 14 CASTVGGSNQPQHF
TRBJ1-3 TRBV4-1 17 CASSQDRLALISNTIYF
TRBJ2-1 TRBV27 15 CASSLRGQGVNEQFF
TRBJ2-7 TRBV18 14 CASSPVSSSYEQYF